Listed below are T cell receptor beta chains from one sample, sequenced in a study of T cell clonotyping in hematopoietic cell transplantation. The data were produced by immunoSEQ multiplex PCR, yet TCRdb's version contains in-frame clones alone and is incomplete. The top ten clones hold 15% of a sample with approximately 11,000 clones, approximately 89% of them seen once. The starting material was PBMCs, obtained 100 days after allogeneic stem cell transplant. The receptor source for this set is a female patient in her 60s who had an allogeneic stem cell transplant from an unrelated donor, so the T cells may come from the graft donor. Some clones in this sample may be carry-over from other donors' samples. Both conserved end residues are part of each CDR3. A D gene is named only where the DNA matches it firmly. Rows may omit the clone size; those that give it use once, few, many or a size class.

j_call v_call d_call clone_size cdr3_aa cdr3_nt
TRBJ2-1 TRBV2 . . CASSYYNEQFF TGTGCCAGCAGTTACTACAATGAGCAGTTCTTC
TRBJ2-7 TRBV29-1 . . CSVGGGRAGYEQYF TGCAGCGTTGGAGGGGGACGTGCTGGCTACGAGCAGTACTTC
TRBJ1-1 TRBV7-6 TRBD1 . CASSTLTGVNTEAFF TGTGCCAGCAGCACCTTGACAGGGGTGAACACTGAAGCTTTCTTT
TRBJ2-7 TRBV14 . few CASSQDYEQYF TGTGCCAGCAGCCAGGACTACGAGCAGTACTTC
TRBJ1-3 TRBV2 . . CASSEGGNTIYF TGTGCCAGCAGTGAAGGTGGAAACACCATATATTTT
TRBJ1-2 TRBV10-1 . . CASSEARAGGYTF TGCGCCAGCAGTGAGGCCCGGGCAGGCGGCTACACCTTC
TRBJ1-1 TRBV5-1 TRBD1 . CASSPRTGAGLNTEAFF TGCGCCAGCAGCCCACGGACAGGGGCTGGTTTGAACACTGAAGCTTTCTTT
TRBJ2-7 TRBV7-8 TRBD2 . CASNTGLADTYEQYF TGTGCCAGCAACACAGGCCTAGCGGATACCTACGAGCAGTACTTC
TRBJ1-2 TRBV30 . . CAWSVRNYGYTF TGTGCCTGGAGTGTCCGTAACTATGGCTACACCTTC
TRBJ2-1 TRBV6-4 TRBD2 . CASSDTSGMGDSYNEQFF TGTGCCAGCAGTGATACTAGCGGGATGGGGGACAGCTACAATGAGCAGTTCTTC
TRBJ2-5 TRBV9 . . CASSRGSEQETQYF TGTGCCAGCAGCAGGGGTAGCGAGCAAGAGACCCAGTACTTC
TRBJ1-2 TRBV27 TRBD1 . CASSHGQGDGYTF TGTGCCAGCAGTCACGGACAGGGGGATGGCTACACCTTC
TRBJ2-7 TRBV27 . . CASSPIGGANEQYF TGTGCCAGCAGTCCGATAGGGGGGGCCAACGAGCAGTACTTC
TRBJ2-7 TRBV6-6 . . CASTYGSYEQYF TGTGCCAGCACCTACGGCTCCTACGAGCAGTACTTC
TRBJ2-2 TRBV6-6 TRBD1 . CASTDWTGANTGELFF TGTGCCAGCACCGATTGGACAGGAGCCAACACCGGGGAGCTGTTTTTT
TRBJ2-1 TRBV27 TRBD2 . CASSVYLAGVVNEQFF TGTGCCAGCAGTGTGTATCTAGCGGGAGTCGTCAATGAGCAGTTCTTC
TRBJ2-7 TRBV5-6 . . CASSLTSFSYEQYF TGTGCCAGCAGCTTGACTAGCTTCTCCTACGAGCAGTACTTC
TRBJ2-6 TRBV7-9 . . CASTRPGASEGSGANVLTF TGTGCCAGCACGCGACCCGGGGCCTCTGAAGGCTCTGGGGCCAACGTCCTGACTTTC
TRBJ2-1 TRBV10-3 . . CAISEFPGGQTSDEQFF TGTGCCATCAGTGAGTTTCCAGGGGGGCAGACTAGCGATGAGCAGTTCTTC
TRBJ2-2 TRBV7-2 TRBD1 . CASSPYRGPYTGELFF TGTGCCAGCAGCCCCTACAGGGGGCCCTACACCGGGGAGCTGTTTTTT
TRBJ1-5 TRBV11-2 . . CASSRLGLNQPQHF TGTGCCAGCAGTCGCCTCGGATTAAATCAGCCCCAGCATTTT
TRBJ2-2 TRBV5-1 TRBD1 . CASSFRDRVFRSTGELFF TGCGCCAGCAGCTTCCGGGACAGGGTCTTTCGAAGCACCGGGGAGCTGTTTTTT
TRBJ1-2 TRBV19 TRBD1 . CASSTGQGNYGYTF TGTGCCAGTAGTACCGGACAGGGCAACTATGGCTACACCTTC
TRBJ1-1 TRBV4-3 . few CASSQDFSGQAVIPEAFF TGCGCCAGCAGCCAAGATTTTTCCGGCCAGGCCGTTATTCCTGAAGCTTTCTTT
TRBJ1-5 TRBV7-9 . . CASSLGLGNPQHF TGTGCCAGCAGCTTAGGTCTGGGCAACCCCCAGCATTTT
TRBJ2-3 TRBV5-4 TRBD2 few CASSSGLVPDTQYF TGTGCCAGCAGCTCCGGACTAGTCCCTGATACGCAGTATTTT
TRBJ2-1 TRBV6-5 TRBD2 . CASSYFGGGKNEQFF TGTGCCAGCAGTTACTTTGGGGGAGGGAAAAATGAGCAGTTCTTC
TRBJ2-7 TRBV7-2 TRBD2 . CASSAGLASYEQYF TGTGCCAGCAGCGCGGGACTAGCGAGCTACGAGCAGTACTTC
TRBJ1-1 TRBV6-6 . few CASSYPQRDTEAFF TGTGCCAGCAGTTATCCTCAACGGGACACTGAAGCTTTCTTT
TRBJ2-7 TRBV7-9 . . CASSLNPGEQYF TGTGCCAGCAGCTTAAACCCTGGCGAGCAGTACTTC
TRBJ2-5 TRBV28 . . CASSRDTGTMTQYF TGTGCCAGCAGCCGCGATACAGGGACTATGACCCAGTACTTC
TRBJ1-4 TRBV27 TRBD1 . CASSGTVLNEKLFF TGTGCCAGCAGTGGGACAGTCCTCAATGAAAAACTGTTTTTT
TRBJ2-1 TRBV19 . . CASSTQTTDNEQFF TGTGCCAGTAGTACCCAGACGACCGACAATGAGCAGTTCTTC
TRBJ2-7 TRBV9 TRBD1 . CASSPFGQGQHRAYEQYF TGTGCCAGCAGCCCCTTCGGACAGGGGCAACATCGGGCCTACGAGCAGTACTTC
TRBJ1-2 TRBV19 . . CASSIDAYSSNYGYTF TGTGCCAGTAGTATAGATGCCTACAGTTCTAACTATGGCTACACCTTC
TRBJ2-7 TRBV6-6 . . CASSYQTNGEQYF TGTGCCAGCAGTTACCAAACAAACGGGGAGCAGTACTTC
TRBJ2-7 TRBV9 . once CASSVWLQVGDGEQYF TGTGCCAGCAGCGTATGGCTACAGGTGGGAGACGGCGAGCAGTACTTC
TRBJ1-1 TRBV11-3 . once CASSLDRVTRNTEAFF TGTGCCAGCAGCTTAGATCGTGTGACAAGGAACACTGAAGCTTTCTTT
TRBJ1-2 TRBV4-3 . . CASSQDTAGWKYYGYTF TGCGCCAGCAGCCAAGATACGGCAGGGTGGAAATACTATGGCTACACCTTC
TRBJ1-5 TRBV21-1 . . CASSRVGLNRGNQPQHF TGTGCCAGCAGCCGAGTGGGCTTAAACAGGGGCAATCAGCCCCAGCATTTT